The rows below give T cell receptor beta chains drawn from one sample of a study of Ad26.COV2.S vaccination and SARS-CoV-2 variants. Data came from immunoSEQ multiplex PCR; TCRdb stores just in-frame clones and leaves some out. The data contain roughly 500,000 clones, roughly 87% of them singletons. The source material was peripheral blood, sampled in a trial of Ad26.COV2.S vaccine versus placebo. Receptor source: a person aged 18-65 years who received the Ad26.COV2.S COVID-19 vaccine or a placebo. CDR3s include the opening cysteine and the closing phenylalanine or tryptophan. The order of the fields is CDR3 DNA, CDR3 protein, V gene, clone size, D gene, J gene. The D gene is left open where the match is weak. Rows may omit the clone size; those that give it use once, few, many or a size class.

TGTGCCAGCAGCCATAGTGGGGGTTTTGATCAGCCCCAGCATTTT | CASSHSGGFDQPQHF | TRBV11-2 | - | - | TRBJ1-5
TGTGCCAGCAGTTATGCGGGGGCCCTCCTCCACGAGCAGTACTTC | CASSYAGALLHEQYF | TRBV6-5 | - | - | TRBJ2-7
TGTGCCAGCAGCTTAGCGGAGACAGCACGTAATCAGCCCCAGCATTTT | CASSLAETARNQPQHF | TRBV7-2 | - | - | TRBJ1-5
TGTGCCAGCAGGGCTAGCGGGAGTGGCTTTTTAGGTGAGCAGTTCTTC | CASRASGSGFLGEQFF | TRBV7-2 | - | TRBD2 | TRBJ2-1
TGTGCCAGCAGCCCCGGGACCCTGGGGACCCAGTACTTC | CASSPGTLGTQYF | TRBV28 | - | - | TRBJ2-5
TGTGCCACCAGTGCTCCGGACAGGGGGGGACTAGCGGGAGGAGGAGATACGCAGTATTTT | CATSAPDRGGLAGGGDTQYF | TRBV24-1 | once | TRBD2 | TRBJ2-3
TGTGCCTGTATCGGAAACTCCTACGAGCAGTACTTC | CACIGNSYEQYF | TRBV30 | once | - | TRBJ2-7
TGTGCCACCAGCAGGACGGGGCCGGGAACAGATACGCAGTATTTT | CATSRTGPGTDTQYF | TRBV15 | - | - | TRBJ2-3
TGTGCCAGCAGCTCTAGAGCCCCCTACAATGAGCAGTTCTTC | CASSSRAPYNEQFF | TRBV11-1 | - | - | TRBJ2-1
TGCGCCAGCAGCCAAGAGGGGAGCACTGAAGCTTTCTTT | CASSQEGSTEAFF | TRBV4-3 | - | - | TRBJ1-1